This T cell receptor beta chain is from a study of cytomegalovirus exposure and HLA in healthy donors. The PCR used 60 Vbeta and 13 Jbeta primers. Measured with immunoSEQ multiplex PCR; TCRdb has only the in-frame clones, and not every one. The data hold some 150,000 clones, with 75% to 80% observed a single time. J was trimmed by 4 bases and V by 4 bases; bases with no gene match: 2. The CDR3 length is 13 residues. From germline, CDR1 is MNHEY and CDR2 SVGAGI. V is TRBV6-5 and J is TRBJ1-2, with 8 nucleotides matching TRBD1. The TCR originated in a male donor in good health and CMV-seronegative. Sequencing was done on a sample of PBMCs. The CDR3 loop is CASSSGGGYGYTF. DNA for the CDR3: TGTGCCAGCAGTTCAGGGGGCGGCTATGGCTACACCTTC.